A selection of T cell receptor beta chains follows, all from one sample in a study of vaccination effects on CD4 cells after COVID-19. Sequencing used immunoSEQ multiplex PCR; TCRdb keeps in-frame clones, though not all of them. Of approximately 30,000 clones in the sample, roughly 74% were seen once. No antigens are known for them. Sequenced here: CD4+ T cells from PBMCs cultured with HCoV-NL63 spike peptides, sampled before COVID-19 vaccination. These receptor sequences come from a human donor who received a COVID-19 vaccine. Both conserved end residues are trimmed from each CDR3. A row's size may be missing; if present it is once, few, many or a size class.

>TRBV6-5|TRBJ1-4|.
ASSRRGQLNEKLF
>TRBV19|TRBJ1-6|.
ASSSSGGTSPLH
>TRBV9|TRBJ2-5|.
ASSVRRGLLETQY
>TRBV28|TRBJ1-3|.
ASSSRTLGNTIY
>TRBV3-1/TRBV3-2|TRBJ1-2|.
ASSPSRGGGYT
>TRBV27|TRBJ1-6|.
ASSFRETYSPLH
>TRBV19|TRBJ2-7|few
ASSSSGPSYEQY
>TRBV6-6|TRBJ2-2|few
ASSPWQDRVVSGELF
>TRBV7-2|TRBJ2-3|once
ASSPGAHRGTDTQY
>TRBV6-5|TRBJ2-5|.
ASSYSGGPGETQY
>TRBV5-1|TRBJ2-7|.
ASSLQGAQVYEQY
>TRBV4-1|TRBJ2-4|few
ASSQGEGVNIQY
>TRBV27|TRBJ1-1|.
ASSRAGTGGANTEAF
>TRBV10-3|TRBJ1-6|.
AIRSGTGVNSPLH
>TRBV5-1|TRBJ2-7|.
ASSPDSRSYEQY
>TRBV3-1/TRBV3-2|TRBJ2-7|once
ASSQVASNEQY
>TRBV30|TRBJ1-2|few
AWRPNYGYT
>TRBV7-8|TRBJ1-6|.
ASSTETGNNSPLH
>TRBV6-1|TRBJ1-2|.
ASSEEGRQSLRTNYGYT
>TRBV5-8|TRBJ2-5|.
ASSLLQWETQY
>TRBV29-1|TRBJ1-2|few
SVADRDGYT
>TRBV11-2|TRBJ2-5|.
ASSPRRETQY
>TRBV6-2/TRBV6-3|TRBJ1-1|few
ASSYSNRAEAF
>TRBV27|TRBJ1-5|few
ASSSLGPQH
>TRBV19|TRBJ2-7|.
ASSRIGGYEQY
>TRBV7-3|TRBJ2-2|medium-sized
ASSGGTTGELF
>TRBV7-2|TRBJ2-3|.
ASSLGGAASTDTQY
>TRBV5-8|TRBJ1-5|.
ASSLVSTQPQH
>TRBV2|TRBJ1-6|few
ASRPGQVNSPLH
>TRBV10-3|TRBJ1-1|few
AISDNVMSEAF
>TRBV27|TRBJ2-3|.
ASSPRTGTDTQY
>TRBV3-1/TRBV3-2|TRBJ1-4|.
ATSLEPPHEKLF
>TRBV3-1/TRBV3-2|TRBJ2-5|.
ASSQSKETQY
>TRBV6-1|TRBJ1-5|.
ASSEMGRGSGQPQH
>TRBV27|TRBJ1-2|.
ASSTSSNYGYT
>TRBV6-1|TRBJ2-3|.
ASSEARRTDTQY
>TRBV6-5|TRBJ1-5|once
ASSYSGGNQPQH
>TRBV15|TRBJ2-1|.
ATGQTTKVDEQF
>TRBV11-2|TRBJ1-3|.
ASSLETGNTIY
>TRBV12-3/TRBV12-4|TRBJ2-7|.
ASSHHPYEQY
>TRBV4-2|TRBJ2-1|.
ASSQETSGGPNNEQF
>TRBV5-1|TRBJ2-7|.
ASSLGAGGLYEQY
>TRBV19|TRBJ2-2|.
ASSIHSGSSTGELF
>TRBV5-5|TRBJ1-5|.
ASSLQGQPQH
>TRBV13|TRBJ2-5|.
ASSLGVSGRALGETQY
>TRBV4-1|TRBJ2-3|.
ASGPGTGNTDTQY
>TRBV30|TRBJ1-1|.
AWSRSRTGRGGEAF
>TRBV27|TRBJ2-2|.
ASRMPGLVPTGELF
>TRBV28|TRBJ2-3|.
ASSSLSGTVQGTQY
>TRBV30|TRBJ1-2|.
AWSGVGGDHGYT
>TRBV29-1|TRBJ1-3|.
SAGDSTYTIY
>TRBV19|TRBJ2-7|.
ASSSNDGYEQY
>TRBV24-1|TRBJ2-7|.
ATSDSGTFYEQY
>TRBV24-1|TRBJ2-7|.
ATSPLQGIPYEQY
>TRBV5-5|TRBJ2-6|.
ASSLGVSGANVLT
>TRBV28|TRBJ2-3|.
ASSFLGDTQY
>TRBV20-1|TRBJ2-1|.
SASRALGGNEQF
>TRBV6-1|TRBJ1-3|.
ASSESIFQGSSGNTIY
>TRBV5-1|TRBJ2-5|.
ASSRWTSGMETQY